Presented here are 4 T cell receptor beta chains from one specimen sequenced in a study of blood T cell repertoires in COVID-19. TCRdb keeps only in-frame clones here, not all; method: immunoSEQ multiplex PCR. The sample lists over 110,000 clones, just under 80% occurring once. The material sequenced was peripheral blood. The source of these receptors is a woman in her sixties with acute or convalescent COVID-19.

Many counts were recorded for this clone. DNA of the CDR3: TGCGCCAGCAAGTCCCAGGGAGGCTCCTACGAGCAGTACTTC. Translation gives CASKSQGGSYEQYF. The J gene is TRBJ2-7, the V gene TRBV5-1; D is perhaps TRBD2 (6 bases). The CDR3 loop spans 14 amino acids. Germline V lookup: CDR1 SGHRS, CDR2 YFSETQ. V gave up 6 bases and J gave up 0 bases, with 13 bases separating them.

This chain joins TRBV7-9 and TRBJ2-2; 7 nucleotides line up with TRBD1. Per germline, CDR1 SEHNR and CDR2 FQNEAQ (reference sequence). V gave up 4 bases and J gave up 7 bases; unmatched junction bases: 9. The CDR3 runs to 15 residues. This CDR3 reads CASSYMGQRGGELFF. CDR3 coding DNA: TGTGCCAGCAGCTACATGGGACAGAGAGGCGGGGAGCTGTTTTTT.

V is TRBV10-3 and J is TRBJ2-1; 11 bases fit TRBD2. The CDR3 spans 16 residues. V was pared by 0 bases and J by 6 bases, with 4 bases of the junction left unmatched. The germline CDR1 and CDR2 sequences are ENHRY and SYGVKD. CDR3 protein: CAISESRSGRANEQFF. For the CDR3, the DNA is TGTGCCATCAGTGAGTCCCGTAGCGGGAGGGCCAATGAGCAGTTCTTC.

CDR3 in amino acids: CASSDGTGDPNYGYTF. CDR3 DNA: TGTGCCAGCAGTGACGGGACAGGGGACCCTAACTATGGCTACACCTTC. This sequence joins TRBV2 and TRBJ1-2, with 10 positions matching TRBD1. Trimming removed 3 bases from V and 0 bases from J; junction bases left unmatched: 4. This CDR3 spans 16 amino acids. Germline CDR1 reads SNHLY; CDR2 reads FYNNEI.